This T cell receptor (beta chain) was recovered during a study of tumor-infiltrating lymphocytes in primary liver carcinoma. Across the study: Spanning 30 to 69 years of age, the patients were men and women. Tissue type made little difference to sample yields of roughly 3.5 to 7.13 million productive TCRbeta reads.

Study-wide points: Lower overlap was observed for tumor-adjacent and tumor-blood pairs relative to tumor region pairs.

As regards this clonotype: Its matching antigen is unknown. The missing conserved phenylalanine or tryptophan at the end of this CDR3 makes a read error likely.

The researchers produced TCR beta cDNA from roughly 500 ng total RNA with a constant-region primer. Generation of the TCR beta libraries relied on three nested multiplex PCR rounds using slightly modified ARM-PCR. Use of TRBV1-TRBV30 forward primers with a C-beta reverse primer characterized the first two PCR rounds, which lasted around 10 cycles each. TCRdb recomputed calls from the multiplex PCR reads with MiXCR, one row per CDR3 protein. In the table there are 100,000 to 150,000 distinct CDR3 sequences, approximately 64% of which are singletons. Per germline, CDR1 MNHEY and CDR2 SVGEGT. The CDR3 loop spans 13 amino acids. Bulk tissue was left unsorted, and RNA and DNA were co-extracted from about 19-30 mg of it. Whichever tumor sample was examined, it had over 75% viable tumor cells.

The TCR originated in a woman in her sixties with primary liver carcinoma and hepatitis B virus infection. This sequence joins TRBV6-2 or TRBV6-3 and TRBJ2-7; D unclear. The sequencing input was liver tumor tissue from sampling region 3. As to subset: tumor region T3, left-lateral pole. CDR3 DNA sequence: TGTGCCAGCACGGTGCCGCCGAGCTACGGGCAGTACCTC. It yields the protein CASTVPPSYGQYL.